The entry that follows covers one TCR beta chain sequence. Its matching antigen is unknown. This entry comes from a study of T cell responses to AZD1222 COVID-19 vaccine. Libraries were prepared by immunoSEQ multiplex PCR; TCRdb keeps only in-frame clonotypes and omits some of them. The profile shows more than 110,000 clones, approximately 85% of them singletons. Regarding the study as a whole: Increases in Spike-specific TCR breadth and depth were seen after two AZD1222 doses.

The CDR3 runs 13 residues. In germline, CDR1 is SGHKS, CDR2 YYEKEE (reference sequence). V was cut by 4 bases and J by 12 bases, with 17 bases left in between. The chain carries TRBV5-5 and TRBJ1-5; D gene ambiguous. The TCR sequence derives from an adult in good health. Sample: peripheral blood, taken on day 0 of AZD1222 vaccination. The CDR3 sequence is CASSPAGVYLQHF. CDR3 bases: TGTGCCAGCAGCCCGGCAGGCGTATATCTCCAGCATTTT.